This T cell receptor beta chain stems from a study of T-cell reconstitution after alpha-beta-depleted transplantation in children. Unique molecular identifiers were incorporated during preparation of the TCRbeta library. TCRdb called the PCR reads again in MiXCR, with one record for every CDR3 protein. The data contain some 500,000 distinct CDR3 sequences, about 33% of them seen just once; the ten biggest clones take up about 2.3%. Germline CDR1 is SGDLS and CDR2 is YYNGEE. This CDR3 is 14 amino acids long. The V end was cut by 3 bases, the J end by 3 bases, with 13 bases between. The chain couples TRBV9 to TRBJ2-7; tentative D call: TRBD2 (6 bases). Material: PBMCs from the stem cell graft donor, obtained from the stem cell graft. The TCR comes from a human donor who donated a stem cell graft to a child with aplastic anemia. The CDR3 nucleotides read TGTGCCAGCAGCGCACGGGAGACCAGCTACGAGCAGTACTTC. Protein: CASSARETSYEQYF.